These 30 T cell receptor beta chains were all obtained from the same sample, sequenced in a study of human T cells and chemical hapten exposure. MiXCR was run by TCRdb on the RACE reads, yielding one entry per CDR3 protein. This sample yields about 110,000 distinct CDR3 sequences, of which approximately 8.8% are seen a single time; 2.5% to 3.5% belongs to the top ten. Sample time point: patch test 2, 6 weeks after DPC sensitization. Treatment indicated: therapeutic diphenylcyclopropenone sensitization with weekly scalp DPC. The sample consisted of whole blood, taken in connection with sensitization to the hapten diphenylcyclopropenone (DPC). Source of these receptors: a woman aged 40 to 50 with alopecia areata. Some clones in this sample may be carry-over from other donors' samples.

The chain combines TRBV20-1 with TRBJ2-4; D possibly corresponds to TRBD1 (6 bases). CDR3 length: 13 residues. V was cut by 5 bases and J by 0 bases, with 8 bases left in between. Germline values: CDR1 DFQATT, CDR2 SNEGSKA (reference sequence). The CDR3 coding sequence is TGCAGTGCTGAGGGGGTAGCCAAAAACATTCAGTACTTC. This translates into CSAEGVAKNIQYF.

This clonotype was counted only a few times. This chain connects TRBV2 to TRBJ2-1; tentative D call: TRBD2 (7 bases). The CDR3 sequence is 16 residues long. CDR1 is SNHLY, CDR2 FYNNEI, per germline. Trimming shortened V by 4 bases and J by 6 bases, and 19 bases separated the two germline ends. CDR3 loop: CASSGMGRGLLNEQFF. The CDR3, as DNA: TGTGCCAGCAGTGGTATGGGGCGGGGGCTGCTCAATGAGCAGTTCTTC.

CDR3 bases: TGTGCCAGCAGAACAGCCGGGACAGGGGTGGATTCACCCCTCCACTTT. This sequence encodes CASRTAGTGVDSPLHF. The chain is built from TRBV6-6 and TRBJ1-6; TRBD1 matches 10 bases. The CDR3 contains 16 residues. The germline V gene has CDR1 MNHNY and CDR2 SVGAGI (reference sequence). After removal of 6 bases from V and 8 bases from J, the junction contained 10 bases not matched to a gene.

This chain connects TRBV7-2 to TRBJ2-1; D gene ambiguous. V was trimmed by 1 base and J by 13 bases, leaving 8 bases between them. The CDR3 consists of 11 residues. In germline, CDR1 is SGHTA, CDR2 FQGNSA. CDR3: CASSLVSLQFF. CDR3 bases: TGTGCCAGCAGCTTAGTGAGTTTACAGTTCTTC.

In this sample, this clonotype turned up many times. The rearrangement joins TRBV28 to TRBJ1-1, with no clear D. The V end lost 8 bases, the J end lost 1 base, and 14 bases lay between the germline ends. The CDR3 loop spans 14 amino acids. CDR1 MDHEN and CDR2 SYDVKM come from the germline V gene. CDR3 in DNA: TGTGCCAGCCCCTCCCGGATTTCGAACACTGAAGCTTTCTTT. Protein product: CASPSRISNTEAFF.

The V gene is TRBV6-2 or TRBV6-3, the J gene TRBJ1-5; 9 bases are a match to TRBD1. CDR3 size: 17 residues. The germline CDR1 and CDR2 sequences are MNHEY and SVGEGT. Trimming at V came to 6 bases and at J to 1 base, leaving 10 bases not matched to a gene. The CDR3 nucleotides read TGTGCCAGCAGAGCCCGGACAGGGGCTAGGAGCAATCAGCCCCAGCATTTT. Its protein product is CASRARTGARSNQPQHF.

This clonotype occurred many times. This chain joins TRBV7-9 and TRBJ1-1; D perhaps matches TRBD1 (5 bases). The CDR3 consists of 13 residues. Trimming took 3 bases from V and 3 from J, leaving 8 bases between them. Germline assignment: CDR1 SEHNR and CDR2 FQNEAQ (reference sequence). The DNA for the CDR3 is TGTGCCAGCAGCTTTACAGGATACACTGAAGCTTTCTTT. Translation: CASSFTGYTEAFF.

The rearrangement links TRBV10-3 to TRBJ1-3; D remains ambiguous. CDR1 ENHRY and CDR2 SYGVKD come from the germline V gene. This CDR3 spans 14 amino acids. Deletions cut 3 bases from V and 4 bases from J, with 10 bases between. In DNA, the CDR3 is TGTGCCATCAGTGACACCCTAAACGGAAACACCATATATTTT. This sequence encodes CAISDTLNGNTIYF.

This clonotype was counted ten times or more. The chain has TRBV7-2 and TRBJ2-2; D is ambiguous. The V gene's germline CDR1 is SGHTA and CDR2 FQGNSA. The CDR3 consists of 11 residues. V was clipped by 6 bases and J by 4 bases, with 3 bases between them. CDR3 sequence (DNA): TGTGCCAGCAGTTTCACCGGGGAGCTGTTTTTT. It specifies CASSFTGELFF. Full variable domain (missing parts from reference TRBV7-2 and TRBJ2-2): GAGVSQSPSNKVTEKGKDVELRCDPISGHTALYWYRQSLGQGLEFLIYFQGNSAPDKSGLPSDRFSAERTGGSVSTLTIQRTQQEDSAVYLCASSFTGELFFGEGSRLTVL.

Ten or more counts support this clonotype. The chain is built from TRBV5-1 and TRBJ2-1; D may be TRBD2 (6 bases). CDR1 and CDR2 (germline): SGHRS, YFSETQ. This CDR3 has 16 amino acids. Trimming removed 0 bases from V and 5 bases from J, with 15 bases in between. The CDR3 sequence is CASSLALRGLNNEQFF. CDR3 DNA: TGCGCCAGCAGCTTGGCATTGAGGGGACTCAACAATGAGCAGTTCTTC.

This clonotype was recorded at least ten times. This chain links TRBV4-2 with TRBJ1-3, with D possibly matching TRBD1 (6 bases). The CDR3 length is 18 residues. Looked up from germline, CDR1 is LGHNA and CDR2 is YNFKEQ. V lost 0 bases and J lost 4, with 19 bases in between. The CDR3 sequence: CASSQDIRGFAVGNTIYF. CDR3 DNA sequence: TGTGCCAGCAGCCAAGATATCAGGGGATTCGCTGTAGGAAACACCATATATTTT.

The chain is built from TRBV4-3 and TRBJ2-1; 10 nucleotides agree with TRBD1. V was pared by 4 bases and J by 10 bases, with 4 bases of the junction left unmatched. Germline CDR1 LGHNA, CDR2 YSLEER. The CDR3 consists of 13 residues. The CDR3 nucleotides are TGCGCCAGCAGCCCAGACAGGGGGCGGGAGCAGTTCTTC. The encoded protein is CASSPDRGREQFF.

The table lists this clonotype with many counts. J is TRBJ1-2 and V is TRBV5-8, with 7 bases identical to TRBD1. The CDR3 runs to 14 residues. From germline, CDR1 is SGHTS and CDR2 YDEGEE. V lost 3 bases to trimming and J lost 4 bases; unmatched junction nucleotides: 6. The CDR3 nucleotides read TGTGCCAGCAGCTGGTCAGGGGGAAGCTATGGCTACACCTTC. This codes for CASSWSGGSYGYTF. Combining the CDR3 with reference TRBV5-8 and TRBJ1-2 gives the whole variable domain EAGVTQSPTHLIKTRGQQATLRCSPISGHTSVYWYQQALGLGLQFLLWYDEGEERNRGNFPPRFSGRQFPNYSSELNVNALELEDSALYLCASSWSGGSYGYTFGSGTRLTVV.

This clonotype was found many times. The rearrangement uses TRBV20-1 and TRBJ2-7; TRBD2 might be the D (6 bases). CDR3 length: 13 residues. CDR1 and CDR2 (germline): DFQATT, SNEGSKA (reference sequence). V lost 6 bases to trimming and J lost 6 bases, with 18 bases between them. CDR3 in amino acids: CSAQWPGEVEQYF. The CDR3 nucleotides are TGCAGTGCCCAGTGGCCGGGGGAGGTCGAGCAGTACTTC.

This clonotype occurred many times. V and J are TRBV7-6 and TRBJ1-6, with unresolved D. This CDR3 contains 13 residues. The ends were cut back, 5 bases at V and 10 bases at J, with 12 bases in the middle. In germline, CDR1 is SGHVS, CDR2 FNYEAQ. Here the CDR3 reads CASSPTASSPLHF. The CDR3 coding sequence is TGTGCCAGCAGCCCGACGGCCTCATCACCCCTCCACTTT.

This chain links TRBV10-3 with TRBJ2-3; 13 bases agree with TRBD2. The CDR3 runs to 18 residues. CDR1 is ENHRY and CDR2 is SYGVKD in the germline V gene. With V trimmed by 0 bases and J by 5 bases, 8 bases remained unmatched. The CDR3 here is CAISESELAGGPGDTQYF. CDR3 DNA sequence: TGTGCCATCAGTGAGTCGGAACTAGCGGGGGGGCCAGGAGATACGCAGTATTTT.

On this clonotype: Just one base apart from a much larger clone, this may be a read error. The genes are TRBV7-2 and TRBJ2-3; D possibly corresponds to TRBD1 (6 bases). Germline CDR1 SGHTA, CDR2 FQGNSA. The CDR3 sequence is 15 residues long. The CDR3 is CVSSLSGGRSDTQYF. The CDR3 DNA reads TGTGTCAGCAGCTTAAGTGGGGGCCGGTCAGATACGCAGTATTTT.

This clonotype was seen a handful of times. The chain carries TRBV7-2 and TRBJ1-5; no clear D gene. Looked up from germline, CDR1 is SGHTA and CDR2 is FQGNSA. This CDR3 contains 15 residues. V was pared by 5 bases and J by 3 bases, with 14 bases between. The DNA of the CDR3 is TGTGCCAGCAGCCCGGGCGGCAATCTCAATCAGCCCCAGCATTTT. Translated: CASSPGGNLNQPQHF.

This clonotype was seen only a few times. The J gene is TRBJ1-2, the V gene TRBV12-3 or TRBV12-4; D uncertain. The CDR3 is 15 residues long. Between the trimmed V and J ends, which lost 1 base and 4 bases, there was a span of 13 bases. DNA of the CDR3: TGTGCCAGCAGTTTAGAAGGCCAGAGTATCTATGGCTACACCTTC. Protein product: CASSLEGQSIYGYTF.

This clonotype was seen at least ten times. The chain carries TRBV6-2 or TRBV6-3 and TRBJ2-5; D ambiguous. CDR1 and CDR2 from the germline V gene are MNHEY and SVGEGT. Trimming cost V 7 bases and J 2 bases, with 17 bases left between them. The CDR3 has 15 amino acids. The CDR3 region has the DNA TGTGCCAGCACTAAACCCCGGACCGGACAAGAGACCCAGTACTTC. Residues: CASTKPRTGQETQYF.

This clonotype is a singleton in its sample. A much larger clone sits a single nucleotide away, making a read error possible. The chain joins TRBV28 to TRBJ2-5; the D is unclear. The J call may be wrong; the DNA end is better matched by TRBJ2-1. The CDR3 extends over 10 amino acids. CDR1 is MDHEN and CDR2 is SYDVKM in the germline V gene. The CDR3 DNA follows: TGTGCCAGCAGCAAAGAGACCCAGTTCTTC. It codes for CASSKETQFF.

This clonotype was seen many times. The chain uses TRBV6-1 and TRBJ2-7; 10 bases match TRBD2. Germline V gene data show CDR1 as MNHNS and CDR2 as SASEGT. The CDR3 has 14 amino acids. The V segment lost 7 bases and the J segment 2 bases; nucleotides outside the gene matches: 5. The CDR3 spells CASNPSGGPYEQYF. CDR3 nucleotide sequence: TGTGCCAGCAACCCTAGCGGGGGTCCCTACGAGCAGTACTTC.

This clonotype was seen more than once but under ten times. V and J are TRBV5-4 and TRBJ1-6; no firm D call. V shed 0 bases and J shed 9 bases, with 13 bases lying between them. This CDR3 region has 15 residues. CDR1 SGHNT and CDR2 YYREEE come from the germline V gene (reference sequence). CDR3 residues: CASSLEGPLASPLHF. CDR3 DNA: TGTGCCAGCAGCTTGGAGGGCCCGTTGGCTTCACCCCTCCACTTT.

About this clonotype itself: One end of the junction varies from germline; a read error may be responsible. This chain links TRBV7-2 with TRBJ2-7; 9 nucleotides line up with TRBD1. Looked up from germline, CDR1 is SGHTA and CDR2 is FQGNSA. The CDR3 is made up of 13 amino acids. The chain's CDR3 is CASTPDRGYKQYF. CDR3 sequence (DNA): TGTGCCAGCACCCCGGACAGGGGCTACAAGCAGTACTTC. The variable domain in full, with the rest retrieved from reference TRBV7-2 and TRBJ2-7, is GAGVSQSPSNKVTEKGKDVELRCDPISGHTALYWYRQSLGQGLEFLIYFQGNSAPDKSGLPSDRFSAERTGGSVSTLTIQRTQQEDSAVYLCASTPDRGYKQYFGPGTRLTVT.

This clonotype was counted only a few times. The CDR3 region has the DNA TGCAGTGCTAGAGGCTCGACAGGGGTGAACACTGAAGCTTTCTTT. Residues: CSARGSTGVNTEAFF. The chain employs TRBV20-1 and TRBJ1-1, with 8 bases matching TRBD1. Germline values: CDR1 DFQATT, CDR2 SNEGSKA (reference sequence). Trimming at V came to 1 base and at J to 0 bases, leaving 4 bases not matched to a gene. The CDR3 runs 15 residues.

This clonotype has a handful of counts. The chain couples TRBV7-2 to TRBJ2-2; possible D gene TRBD1, 6 bases. V dropped 5 bases and J dropped 5 bases, with 18 bases sitting between them. Germline V lookup: CDR1 SGHTA, CDR2 FQGNSA. The CDR3 runs to 16 residues. CDR3 nucleotide sequence: TGTGCCAGCAGCCGATGGGCAGGGGAACGGACCGGGGAGCTGTTTTTT. It codes for CASSRWAGERTGELFF.

This clonotype was counted only a few times. This chain links TRBV28 with TRBJ2-7, with TRBD1 matching 7 bases. CDR3 length: 15 amino acids. Germline trimming cut 8 bases from V and 5 bases from J; bases unmatched to any gene: 15. Germline V CDR1 and CDR2: MDHEN, SYDVKM. The CDR3 here is CASGIQDRVSHEQYF. In DNA form, the CDR3 reads TGTGCCAGCGGGATACAAGACAGGGTTTCCCACGAGCAGTACTTC.

The V call is TRBV4-2, the J call TRBJ1-5; 8 nucleotides match TRBD1. This CDR3 spans 16 amino acids. CDR1 LGHNA and CDR2 YNFKEQ come from the germline V gene. Trimming at V came to 4 bases and at J to 5 bases, leaving 10 bases not matched to a gene. The CDR3 DNA reads as TGTGCCAGCAGCCCCGACCTGACAGGGGATTATCAGCCCCAGCATTTT. This codes for CASSPDLTGDYQPQHF.

In its sample, this clonotype was seen a few times. CDR3 protein: CASSYSRSGVTEAFF. The CDR3 coding sequence is TGTGCCAGCAGTTACTCGAGGTCAGGGGTCACTGAAGCTTTCTTT. The genes are TRBV6-5 and TRBJ1-1; perhaps TRBD1 as D (6 bases). Looked up from germline, CDR1 is MNHEY and CDR2 is SVGAGI. The CDR3 loop spans 15 amino acids. V lost 0 bases and J 4 bases, leaving 12 bases between the germline ends.

This clonotype was seen a handful of times. The genes are TRBV11-1 and TRBJ2-2, with 7 bases matching TRBD2. Germline loops: CDR1 SGHAT, CDR2 FQDESV (reference sequence). With 6 bases clipped from V and 4 bases from J, the junction kept 8 bases outside the gene matches. There are 15 residues in the CDR3. This CDR3 is CASSSPAGSTGELFF. The CDR3 nucleotides read TGTGCCAGCAGTTCCCCAGCGGGGAGCACCGGGGAGCTGTTTTTT.